The clone carrying this T cell receptor beta chain appeared a few times. Its antigen is unidentified. This sample is part of a study of shared clonotypes between healthy human individuals. Assay: immunoSEQ multiplex PCR; the TCRdb copy retains only in-frame clones and omits some. The sample has under 80,000 clones, over 55% seen once. CCR7-negative CD45RA+ TemRA cells were pooled with CD45RO+ cells for CD8 memory. Findings and caveats of the study: It was only blood that was sampled, and tissue repertoires likely differ. Naive subsets generally had larger estimated richness than memory subsets.

V lost 5 bases, J lost 4 bases, and 9 bases stayed unmatched. The germline CDR1 and CDR2 sequences are MNHEY and SVGAGI. This CDR3 spans 15 amino acids. The sequence came from a man between 25 and 39 years old in good health. The sample consisted of memory CD8+ T cells sorted from blood. As for subset: CD45RO+ cells pooled with CCR7-negative TemRA cells. V and J are TRBV6-5 and TRBJ1-2, with 8 bases identical to TRBD1. Here the CDR3 reads CASSQQGGAGYGYTF. The CDR3 region has the DNA TGTGCCAGCAGTCAACAGGGGGGGGCCGGCTATGGCTACACCTTC.